The 27 T cell receptor beta chains listed next were all sequenced from one sample in a study of tumor-infiltrating lymphocytes in oesophageal squamous cell carcinoma. TCRdb itself ran the PCR reads through MiXCR, one entry per CDR3 protein. In the table there are about 12,000 distinct CDR3 sequences, around 56% of which are singletons. The sequenced sample was esophageal tumor tissue. The source is a female donor with esophageal squamous cell carcinoma.

The chain uses TRBV28 and TRBJ2-6; D is ambiguous. Per the germline V gene, CDR1 is MDHEN and CDR2 is SYDVKM. This CDR3 contains 13 residues. V was trimmed by 6 bases and J by 1 base, leaving 4 bases between them. CDR3 DNA sequence: TGTGCCAGCAGGAGATCTGGGGCCAACGTCCTGACTTTC. Translated: CASRRSGANVLTF. Supplemented by reference TRBV28 and TRBJ2-6, the full variable domain reads DVKVTQSSRYLVKRTGEKVFLECVQDMDHENMFWYRQDPGLGLRLIYFSYDVKMKEKGDIPEGYSVSREKKERFSLILESASTNQTSMYLCASRRSGANVLTFGAGSRLTVL.

This clonotype was observed a handful of times. In nucleotides, the CDR3 is TGTGCCAGCAGCTTAGGGGGAAAGGGGAGCATTCAGTACTTC. Translated, it gives CASSLGGKGSIQYF. The chain uses TRBV7-9 and TRBJ2-4, with D perhaps matching TRBD1 or TRBD2 (5 bases each). The CDR3 is made up of 14 amino acids. The V end was cut by 1 base, the J end by 9 bases, with 13 bases between. Looked up from germline, CDR1 is SEHNR and CDR2 is FQNEAQ (reference sequence).

The V call is TRBV12-3 or TRBV12-4, the J call TRBJ1-5; the D gene is possibly TRBD1 (5 bases). The CDR3 length is 15 residues. The ends were cut back, 3 bases at V and 2 bases at J, with 11 bases in the middle. The CDR3 reads CASSFGAPGNQPQHF. CDR3 coding DNA: TGTGCCAGCAGTTTTGGGGCCCCAGGCAATCAGCCCCAGCATTTT.

V and J are TRBV7-2 and TRBJ2-5; 16 bases are shared with TRBD2. The CDR3 contains 14 residues. V shed 4 bases and J 12 bases; nucleotides not matched to a gene: 5. CDR1 and CDR2 (germline): SGHTA, FQGNSA. In DNA form, the CDR3 reads TGTGCCAGCAGCTCGGGACTAGCGGGAGGGGCCGAGTACTTC. This codes for CASSSGLAGGAEYF.

This clonotype counts as medium-sized (0.01 to 0.1%). The chain links TRBV27 to TRBJ2-3; D not resolved. The germline gives CDR1 MNHEY, CDR2 SMNVEV (reference sequence). V lost 3 bases, J lost 2 bases, and 9 bases lay in between. The CDR3 totals 14 residues. In nucleotides, the CDR3 is TGTGCCAGCAGTTTGGGCAGAAACACAGATACGCAGTATTTT. Translated, it gives CASSLGRNTDTQYF.

The chain carries TRBV7-2 and TRBJ1-2; a possible D gene is TRBD1 (5 bases). This CDR3 spans 16 amino acids. Germline V lookup: CDR1 SGHTA, CDR2 FQGNSA. The germline V and J ends were trimmed by 1 base and 4 bases, with 16 bases remaining between them. CDR3 in DNA: TGTGCCAGCAGCTTAGACAGCGCCCTGGGGCTCTATGGCTACACCTTC. It is translated as CASSLDSALGLYGYTF.

This clonotype was observed a handful of times. The rearrangement uses TRBV7-8 and TRBJ2-5; tentatively, D is TRBD1 or TRBD2 (5 bases each). The V end was cut by 4 bases, the J end by 2 bases, with 17 bases between. The CDR3 loop spans 16 amino acids. Germline V gene sequence: CDR1 SGHVS, CDR2 FQNEAQ. Written as DNA, the CDR3 is TGTGCCAGCAGCTCGCTTACGGGACGCTCGCAAGAGACCCAGTACTTC. It codes for CASSSLTGRSQETQYF.

This clonotype was seen once. The chain carries TRBV7-6 and TRBJ2-1; 9 bases fit TRBD1. The last part of the DNA fits TRBJ2-7 better; the J call may be wrong. This CDR3 is 15 amino acids long. Per the germline V gene, CDR1 is SGHVS and CDR2 is FNYEAQ. CDR3 in amino acids: CASSPRTGEIYEQYF. CDR3 nucleotides: TGTGCCAGCAGCCCCAGGACAGGGGAAATCTACGAGCAGTACTTC.

The chain links TRBV7-2 to TRBJ2-5; D remains ambiguous. The DNA matches TRBJ2-7 better at its end, which makes the J call doubtful. The germline gives CDR1 SGHTA, CDR2 FQGNSA. This CDR3 has 18 amino acids. The CDR3 DNA is TGTGCCAGCAGCTTAGGGGCGTCGGTGGGTACCGTAAACTACGAGCAGTACTTC. Its protein is CASSLGASVGTVNYEQYF.

The sample holds one count of this clonotype. The chain couples TRBV12-3 or TRBV12-4 to TRBJ2-5; 13 nucleotides agree with TRBD2. The J call may not be correct, given that the DNA end is closer to TRBJ2-1. The CDR3 has 15 residues. For the CDR3, the DNA is TGTGCCAGCAGCCAACTAGCGGGGGGGCCTAGTGAGCAGTTCTTC. Translated, it gives CASSQLAGGPSEQFF.

The V gene is TRBV6-1, the J gene TRBJ2-3; possible D gene TRBD1, 6 bases. CDR3 length: 13 residues. Trimming took off 9 bases at V and 14 bases at J, with 24 bases between the two ends. The germline V gene encodes CDR1 MNHNS and CDR2 SASEGT. CDR3 sequence: CASKKGGTGELYF. DNA for the CDR3: TGTGCCAGTAAAAAAGGGGGTACCGGGGAGCTGTATTTT.

The chain has TRBV7-9 and TRBJ1-5; D not resolved. With 5 bases removed from V and 0 bases from J, the gap between germline ends came to 14 bases. CDR1 is SEHNR, CDR2 FQNEAQ, per germline (reference sequence). This CDR3 contains 16 residues. The CDR3 loop reads CASSALAGYSNQPQHF. Here the CDR3 DNA reads TGTGCCAGCAGCGCCTTAGCCGGTTATAGCAATCAGCCCCAGCATTTT.

The V call is TRBV7-9, the J call TRBJ2-3; 8 bases fit TRBD1. The DNA end is a closer match to TRBJ2-5, so the J assignment may be wrong. The CDR3 has 15 residues. Germline CDR1 and CDR2: SEHNR and FQNEAQ (reference sequence). The CDR3 protein is CASSRTGTGQETQYF. In nucleotides, the CDR3 is TGTGCCAGCAGCCGCACCGGGACAGGCCAAGAGACCCAGTACTTC.

This sequence joins TRBV7-6 and TRBJ2-7, with a tentative D call TRBD1 (6 bases). V lost 5 bases and J lost 4, with 12 bases in between. CDR3 size: 13 residues. Germline V gene data show CDR1 as SGHVS and CDR2 as FNYEAQ. The CDR3 loop is CASSLRQEYEQYF. For the CDR3, the DNA is TGTGCCAGCAGCCTACGACAGGAGTACGAGCAGTACTTC.

This clonotype was counted between two and nine times. The chain recombines TRBV7-6 with TRBJ2-3, with TRBD1 identical over 9 bases. Per the germline V gene, CDR1 is SGHVS and CDR2 is FNYEAQ. The CDR3 has 16 amino acids. V trimming: 2 bases; J trimming: 4 bases; junction bases outside the gene matches: 7. This CDR3 reads CASSLNRDRAADTQYF. The CDR3 DNA is TGTGCCAGCAGCTTAAATCGGGACAGGGCGGCAGATACGCAGTATTTT. Full variable domain (remainder filled in from reference TRBV7-6 and TRBJ2-3): GAGVSQSPRYKVTKRGQDVALRCDPISGHVSLYWYRQALGQGPEFLTYFNYEAQQDKSGLPNDRFSAERPEGSISTLTIQRTEQRDSAMYRCASSLNRDRAADTQYFGPGTRLTVL.

In its sample, this clonotype was seen once. This rearrangement joins TRBV7-9 to TRBJ1-5; D gene ambiguous. The germline V gene encodes CDR1 SEHNR and CDR2 FQNEAQ (reference sequence). V was shortened by 5 bases and J by 5 bases, with 13 bases between the two germline ends. CDR3 length equals 14 residues. The CDR3: CASSPDLWDQPQHF. The CDR3 region has the DNA TGTGCCAGCAGCCCTGATCTGTGGGATCAGCCCCAGCATTTT.

In this sample, this clonotype turned up many times. This chain's CDR3 is CASSYSTGGHEAFF. For the CDR3, the DNA is TGTGCCAGCAGTTACTCGACGGGGGGCCACGAAGCTTTCTTT. This chain connects TRBV6-6 to TRBJ1-1; perhaps TRBD1 as D (6 bases). V gave up 0 bases and J gave up 8 bases, with 13 bases separating them. Germline V gene sequence: CDR1 MNHNY, CDR2 SVGAGI (reference sequence). The CDR3 runs 14 residues.

The gene calls are TRBV11-2 and TRBJ1-1; no reliable D call. V lost 1 base, J lost 1 base, and 4 bases lay in between. Germline CDR1 and CDR2: SGHAT and FQNNGV. This CDR3 region has 13 residues. The CDR3 bases are TGTGCCAGCAGCTTAGGTTGGAACACTGAAGCTTTCTTT. It specifies CASSLGWNTEAFF.

In the case of this clonotype: At one of its ends the junction is not consistent with the germline gene, which may arise from a read error. The chain links TRBV7-1 to TRBJ2-5, with 9 positions matching TRBD1. The last part of the DNA fits TRBJ2-1 better; the J call may be wrong. TRBV7-1 is reported as an ORF; its role is uncertain. The CDR3 extends over 14 amino acids. The CDR3: CASRRGQGGNGQFF. CDR3 coding DNA: TGTGCCAGCAGACGGGGACAGGGAGGCAATGGGCAGTTCTTC.

This clonotype was observed a single time. A read error may explain this, as a much larger clone is one base away. No conserved phenylalanine or tryptophan ends this CDR3, so it is likely a read error. V gene TRBV11-3 combines with J gene TRBJ2-5, with D perhaps matching TRBD2 (6 bases). The J call is doubtful: the DNA matches TRBJ2-1 better. The CDR3 consists of 15 residues. Germline CDR1 SGHNT, CDR2 YENEEA. The CDR3 reads CASSRLGSSYNEQFL. CDR3 bases: TGTGCCAGCAGCCGACTAGGGAGCTCCTACAATGAGCAGTTCTTA.

Only a few counts were recorded for this clonotype. The chain employs TRBV7-9 and TRBJ2-4, with 12 bases matching TRBD2. The V segment lost 1 base and the J segment 13 bases; nucleotides outside the gene matches: 17. In germline, CDR1 is SEHNR, CDR2 FQNEAQ (reference sequence). This CDR3 contains 18 residues. The CDR3 reads CASSLGWLAGGHRHEQYF. The CDR3 coding sequence is TGTGCCAGCAGCTTAGGGTGGCTAGCGGGAGGGCACAGGCATGAGCAGTACTTC.

This clonotype was picked up one time. The V and J genes are TRBV10-3 and TRBJ1-2, with 10 bases lining up with TRBD1. This CDR3 has 14 amino acids. Germline V gene sequence: CDR1 ENHRY, CDR2 SYGVKD. Losses at the gene ends were 2 bases for V and 6 bases for J; bases not matched to a gene: 3. The CDR3 sequence is CAISEPGQGNGYTF. In DNA, the CDR3 is TGTGCCATCAGTGAGCCGGGACAGGGGAATGGCTACACCTTC.

The chain is built from TRBV7-3 and TRBJ2-7, with TRBD2 matching 10 bases. The DNA matches TRBJ2-5 better at its end, which makes the J call doubtful. Germline CDR1 SGHTA, CDR2 FQGTGA. The length of the CDR3 is 15 residues. The CDR3 nucleotides read TGTGCCAGCAGCCCAGGGACTAGCGATCTCGGGACCCAGTACTTC. Protein sequence: CASSPGTSDLGTQYF.

V usage is TRBV6-6 and J usage is TRBJ2-3; no definite D call. Gene TRBJ2-1 matches the end of the DNA better, so the J call may be wrong. Germline lookup yields CDR1 MNHNY and CDR2 SVGAGI (reference sequence). The CDR3 covers 13 residues. The CDR3 DNA sequence: TGTGCCAGCAGTTACGGAGAAATTGGTGAGCAGTTCTTC. Its protein product is CASSYGEIGEQFF.

A note on this clonotype: Without the conserved terminal phenylalanine or tryptophan, this CDR3 likely stems from a read error. The limits of the CDR3 on the DNA are not certain, so only TCRdb's listed CDR3 is given. The chain employs TRBV7-2 and TRBJ2-3; the table gives TRBD2 as D, unverified against the DNA. Inclusive of both ends, the CDR3 amounts to 18 amino acids. The germline V gene has CDR1 SGHTA and CDR2 FQGNSA. The chain's CDR3 is CASSTRLAGGSDTQYFGA.

This sequence joins TRBV7-8 and TRBJ2-5, with 8 nucleotides matching TRBD1. The J call may be in error: the DNA end matches TRBJ2-7 better. The CDR3 runs to 14 residues. The germline V gene has CDR1 SGHVS and CDR2 FQNEAQ. DNA of the CDR3: TGTGCCAGCAGCGCAAGACAGGGGATCGACGAGCAGTACTTC. Amino acid sequence: CASSARQGIDEQYF.

The rearrangement uses TRBV6-6 and TRBJ2-6; D gene unclear. This CDR3 has 18 amino acids. V gave up 0 bases and J gave up 0 bases, with 12 bases separating them. Germline V lookup: CDR1 MNHNY, CDR2 SVGAGI (reference sequence). CDR3 region: CASSYSRSFRSGANVLTF. The CDR3 coding sequence is TGTGCCAGCAGTTACTCGAGGTCGTTCCGCTCTGGGGCCAACGTCCTGACTTTC.